The 17 T cell receptor beta chains presented below share a single source sample, sequenced in a study of CD8+ T cells in alopecia areata. RNA was isolated and reverse transcribed to cDNA, the sequencing template. Here immunoSEQ multiplex PCR was the method, and the copy in TCRdb shows in-frame clones only, minus some. The sample contains around 100,000 clones, none of them singletons. The sequencing sample was made of lesional skin. These receptor sequences come from a C3H/HeJ mouse with alopecia areata. The MHC haplotype of the strain is H2-k.

This clone was found a few times. Any gene name here is a mouse gene name. The CDR3 is cut off 4 residues early in the read; its end comes from the germline J gene. The V and J genes are TRBV3 and TRBJ2-7; TRBD2 matches 10 bases. The CDR3 is made up of 14 amino acids. Germline assignment: CDR1 SNHLY and CDR2 FYNGKV (reference sequence). V was clipped by 3 bases and J by 2 bases; unmatched bases: 1. The CDR3 spells CASSFDWGAYEQYF. CDR3 DNA, as far as it was read: TGTGCCAGCAGCTTCGACTGGGGGGCCTAT.

Regarding this clone: The listed genes are named as in mouse. The observed sequence ends 4 residues before the CDR3 terminus, with the missing tail filled in from the germline J gene. This rearrangement joins TRBV13-2 to TRBJ2-1, with D perhaps TRBD1 (6 bases). Trimming took 3 bases from V and 4 from J, leaving 11 bases between them. The CDR3 consists of 14 residues. Looked up from germline, CDR1 is NNHNN and CDR2 is SYGAGS (reference sequence). The DNA read from the CDR3 is TGTGCCAGCGGTGCCCGGGACATATATGCT. It codes for CASGARDIYA. The complete CDR3 protein is CASGARDIYAEQFF.

As concerns this clone: The germline and genes are mouse ones. The read falls 4 residues short of the CDR3 end, and the missing part is taken from the germline J gene. The chain has TRBV13-3 and TRBJ2-5; TRBD1 might be the D (7 bases). CDR3 size: 14 residues. Germline V gene data show CDR1 as NNHDY and CDR2 as SYVADS. CDR3 DNA (partial): TGTGCCAGCAGTGGGGAGGGGGCGCTGGAC. Translated, it gives CASSGEGALD. The CDR3 in full is CASSGEGALDTQYF.

This clone occurred a few times. All gene names here are mouse names. The read is 4 residues too short to cover the CDR3 end, so that end is filled in from the germline J gene. The rearrangement links TRBV13-1 to TRBJ2-1; 9 nucleotides align to TRBD2. The CDR3 extends over 17 amino acids. V shed 1 base, J shed 5 bases, and the junction held 10 bases outside the gene matches. Germline lookup yields CDR1 NSHNY and CDR2 SYGAGN. Partial CDR3 DNA: TGTGCCAGCAGTGATCTCCTGGGGGGGGGCAGGGATGCT. Translating gives CASSDLLGGGRDA. The CDR3 as a whole reads CASSDLLGGGRDAEQFF.

In the case of this clone: The gene names given are mouse names. The read stops 4 residues short of the end of the CDR3; the missing end is completed from the germline J gene. The J gene is TRBJ2-1, the V gene TRBV13-1; 9 nucleotides align to TRBD1. CDR1 NSHNY and CDR2 SYGAGN come from the germline V gene. This CDR3 region has 14 residues. The V segment lost 2 bases and the J segment 5 bases; nucleotides outside the gene matches: 2. CDR3 residues: CASSEGQGDAEQFF. The part of the CDR3 DNA that was read is TGTGCCAGCAGTGAGGGACAGGGAGATGCT.

This clone was seen more than once but under ten times. Genes here carry mouse names. The read halts 4 residues ahead of the CDR3 end, with the missing end drawn from the germline J gene. The chain employs TRBV1 and TRBJ2-3; TRBD2 matches 8 bases. Germline V gene lookup returns CDR1 NSQYPW and CDR2 LRSPGD (reference sequence). The CDR3 runs to 14 residues. After removal of 7 bases from V and 1 base from J, the junction contained 4 bases not matched to a gene. The covered CDR3 bases are TGCACCTGCACCCCGGGACTGGGTGCAGAA. Protein product: CTCTPGLGAE. Given in full, the CDR3 is CTCTPGLGAETLYF. The full variable domain, rest sourced from reference TRBV1 and TRBJ2-3, is VTLLEQNPRWRLVPRGQAVNLRCILKNSQYPWMSWYQQDLQKQLQWLFTLRSPGDKEVKSLPGADYLATRVTDTELRLQVANMSQGRTLYCTCTPGLGAETLYFGSGTRLTVL.

This clone was detected ten times or more. Germline and genes: mouse. From the germline J gene comes the end of the CDR3, since the read stops 4 residues before it. The chain uses TRBV13-3 and TRBJ2-1; the match to TRBD2 covers 7 bases. The CDR3 is made up of 15 amino acids. The V gene end was trimmed by 2 bases and the J gene end by 4 bases; junction bases not matched to a gene: 6. CDR1 and CDR2 (germline): NNHDY, SYVADS. CDR3: CASSDWGKAYAEQFF. The CDR3 bases that were read are TGTGCCAGCAGTGACTGGGGGAAGGCTTATGCT.

A few counts support this clone. The protein TCRdb lists differs from the translation of the DNA at residue 13; the protein given here is translated from the DNA itself. The gene names here belong to mouse. The covered CDR3 bases are TGTGCTAGCAGTCAACCGGGACAAAATTCTGGAAATACG. Encoded protein: CASSQPGQNSGNT. The complete CDR3 sequence is CASSQPGQNSGNTLYF. The V call is TRBV17, the J call TRBJ1-3, with a possible D match to TRBD1 (6 bases). The CDR3 goes on 3 residues after the read ends, and that part is filled in from the germline J gene. Trimming took 5 bases from V and 0 from J, leaving 14 bases between them. The CDR3 loop spans 16 amino acids. Looked up from germline, CDR1 is MNHDT and CDR2 is YYDKIL. Variable domain in full (rest from reference TRBV17 and TRBJ1-3): DTTVKQNPRYKLARVGKPVNLICSQTMNHDTMYWYQKKPNQAPKLLLFYYDKILNREADTFEKFQSSRPNNSFCSLYIGSAGLEYSAMYLCASSQPGQNSGNTLYFGEGSRLIVV.

This clone was counted only a few times. Gene and germline names: mouse. The CDR3 end lies 4 residues beyond the end of the read and is filled in from the germline J gene. This chain links TRBV1 with TRBJ2-5; 10 bases are a match to TRBD2. The germline V gene has CDR1 NSQYPW and CDR2 LRSPGD (reference sequence). After removal of 5 bases from V and 0 bases from J, the junction contained 5 bases not matched to a gene. This CDR3 comprises 16 residues. Incomplete CDR3 DNA: TGCACCTGCAGTCTACTGGGGGGGGATAACCAAGAC. This sequence encodes CTCSLLGGDNQD. The whole CDR3 protein is CTCSLLGGDNQDTQYF.

This clone was detected many times. There is a difference at residue 12 between the TCRdb protein and the DNA translation, so the protein given here was translated from the DNA. The gene names given are mouse names. The CDR3 is cut off 3 residues early in the read; its end comes from the germline J gene. The chain joins TRBV13-3 to TRBJ1-6, with a tentative D call TRBD1 (6 bases). TRBJ1-6 qualifies as an ORF whose function is uncertain. The CDR3 is 15 residues long. V dropped 3 bases and J dropped 5 bases, with 12 bases sitting between them. Germline V gene sequence: CDR1 NNHDY, CDR2 SYVADS. The covered CDR3 bases are TGTGCCAGCAGTGTTGGGGACAAAAATAATTCGCCC. Protein sequence: CASSVGDKNNSP. The complete CDR3 reads CASSVGDKNNSPLYF.

This clone occurred many times. Mouse names are used for the genes. The sequenced fragment ends 4 residues before the CDR3 boundary, so the rest is inferred from the germline J gene. At the DNA level, this CDR3 is encoded by other sequences in the same sample as well. The chain recombines TRBV13-3 with TRBJ2-7; 9 positions match TRBD2. The CDR3 is 14 amino acids. Germline V lookup: CDR1 NNHDY, CDR2 SYVADS. CDR3 sequence reads: CASSETGGSYEQYF. The part of the CDR3 DNA that was read is TGTGCCAGCAGTGAGACTGGGGGATCATAT.

The table lists this clone with a few counts. Gene names and germline match the mouse. The read stops 4 residues short of the end of the CDR3; the missing end is completed from the germline J gene. The genes are TRBV17 and TRBJ2-3; D is ambiguous. CDR3 length: 16 amino acids. V was cut by 0 bases and J by 0 bases, with 10 bases left in between. From germline, CDR1 is MNHDT and CDR2 YYDKIL. CDR3 DNA, as far as it was read: TGTGCTAGCAGTAGAGATCCAGGCACTAGTGCAGAA. Translation: CASSRDPGTSAE. The CDR3 as a whole reads CASSRDPGTSAETLYF.

About this clone: At residue 11, the DNA translation does not agree with TCRdb's protein; the protein displayed here is the one encoded by the DNA. Gene names denote mouse genes. Read coverage stops 3 residues before the CDR3 terminus; the germline J gene supplies the remainder. The chain is built from TRBV13-3 and TRBJ1-6; 7 bases are a match to TRBD1. TRBJ1-6 is recorded as an ORF, its role being uncertain. The germline V gene encodes CDR1 NNHDY and CDR2 SYVADS. Losses at the gene ends were 2 bases for V and 5 bases for J; bases not matched to a gene: 1. This CDR3 is 14 amino acids long. The sequenced part of the CDR3 DNA is TGTGCCAGCAGTGAACAGGGGCATAATTCGCCC. Its protein is CASSEQGHNSP. The whole CDR3 protein is CASSEQGHNSPLYF.

This clone was picked up a small number of times. Gene names follow the mouse nomenclature. The sequenced fragment ends 4 residues before the CDR3 boundary, so the rest is inferred from the germline J gene. This chain uses TRBV19 with TRBJ2-2, with D perhaps TRBD1 (6 bases). The V end was cut by 0 bases, the J end by 2 bases, with 8 bases between. The CDR3 totals 15 residues. Germline CDR1 is FNHDT and CDR2 is SITEND (reference sequence). CDR3 bases read: TGTGCCAGCAGTATAGAAACAGGGAACACCGGG. As protein: CASSIETGNTG. The entire CDR3 sequence reads CASSIETGNTGQLYF.

This clone came up a few times. Gene labels here are mouse ones. The observed sequence ends 4 residues before the CDR3 terminus, with the missing tail filled in from the germline J gene. The chain recombines TRBV13-3 with TRBJ2-5; TRBD1 matches 7 bases. The V and J ends lost 2 bases and 0 bases, in that order; junction bases with no gene match: 6. This CDR3 has 16 residues. Germline loops: CDR1 NNHDY, CDR2 SYVADS. The covered CDR3 bases are TGTGCCAGCAGTGACCCGGACAGGATTAACCAAGAC. The encoded protein is CASSDPDRINQD. The whole CDR3 is CASSDPDRINQDTQYF.

On this clone: Gene names and germline match the mouse. The read ends 4 residues early relative to the CDR3; the germline J gene fills the gap. The chain carries TRBV3 and TRBJ2-3; 11 bases map to TRBD2. Trimming took 5 bases from V and 3 from J; bases not matched to a gene: 7. The CDR3 runs to 16 residues. CDR1 SNHLY and CDR2 FYNGKV come from the germline V gene (reference sequence). The CDR3: CASSHGTGGEAETLYF. Partial CDR3 DNA: TGTGCCAGCAGCCACGGGACTGGGGGAGAGGCAGAA.

This clone has a handful of counts. Any gene name here is a mouse gene name. The CDR3 end falls 4 residues outside the read, so it is completed with the germline J gene. V and J are TRBV13-3 and TRBJ2-1; 7 nucleotides line up with TRBD2. Trimming removed 5 bases from V and 1 base from J; junction bases left unmatched: 6. Germline CDR1 and CDR2: NNHDY and SYVADS. CDR3 length: 15 residues. CDR3 loop: CASSQGLTNYAEQFF. The sequenced part of the CDR3 DNA is TGTGCCAGCAGCCAGGGACTGACCAACTATGCT.